Listed below are T cell receptor beta chains from one sample, sequenced in a study of response to subunit inactivated influenza vaccine. In TCRdb, the RT-PCR reads were re-called with MiXCR into one record per CDR3 protein. The sample shows 290,000 or so distinct CDR3 sequences, 20% to 25% of them seen only once. Source: PBMCs from blood, taken less than 22 months after vaccination. The source is a man in his fifties or sixties who received an inactivated influenza vaccine. Each CDR3 is given with its conserved first and last residue. A D gene is named only where the DNA matches it firmly. Rows may omit the clone size; those that give it use once, few, many or a size class.

few,TRBV4-3,TRBD1,TRBJ1-1,TGCGCCAGCAGCCAAGATGGGGGACAGGGGGCTGGCGCTTTCTTT,CASSQDGGQGAGAFF
few,TRBV20-1,-,TRBJ1-1,TGCAGTGCTAGAGAATTTCCAGGGCTCGGCACTGAAGCTTTCTTT,CSAREFPGLGTEAFF
-,TRBV7-8,-,TRBJ2-7,TGTGCCAGCAGCTTAGCGCGGGGTATCAACTACGAGCAGTACTTC,CASSLARGINYEQYF
once,TRBV6-2/TRBV6-3,-,TRBJ2-7,TGTGCCAGCAGTTACTCACCGGGTCCAAAACCTGATTACGAGCAGTACTTC,CASSYSPGPKPDYEQYF
few,TRBV10-3,-,TRBJ1-5,TGTGCCATCAGTGACATGGGGGCGGGGAGCAATCAGCCCCAGCATTTT,CAISDMGAGSNQPQHF
many,TRBV20-1,-,TRBJ1-2,TGCAGTGCTAGAGTGACAGCCAACTATGGCTACACCTTC,CSARVTANYGYTF
few,TRBV29-1,-,TRBJ1-5,TGCAGCGTAGCCGGGGGAGGGGATCAGCCCCAGCATTTT,CSVAGGGDQPQHF
-,TRBV13,-,TRBJ2-1,TGTGCCAGCAGCTTATCAGGACTCCCCAATGAGCAGTTCTTC,CASSLSGLPNEQFF
-,TRBV24-1,TRBD2,TRBJ2-6,TGTGCCACCAGTGATTCTTTAGCGGGAGGGCCCATCCCTGGGGCCAACGTCCTGACTTTC,CATSDSLAGGPIPGANVLTF
-,TRBV28,-,TRBJ2-7,TGTGCCAGCAGACCTGACAGTTCCTACGAGCAGTACTTC,CASRPDSSYEQYF
few,TRBV7-9,-,TRBJ1-6,TGTGCCAGCAGCTTATTCGGGGCGGGTAATAATTCACCCCTCCACTTT,CASSLFGAGNNSPLHF
few,TRBV4-3,-,TRBJ2-2,TGCGCCAGCAGCCTACAGCCGTACACCGGGGAGCTGTTTTTT,CASSLQPYTGELFF
few,TRBV11-1,-,TRBJ2-1,TGTGCCAGCAGCCCGGCGCAGGGATCCAATGAGCAGTTCTTC,CASSPAQGSNEQFF
many,TRBV7-2,-,TRBJ1-1,TGTGCCAGCAGCTTAGGGGTGTTGAACACTGAAGCTTTCTTT,CASSLGVLNTEAFF
few,TRBV6-4,-,TRBJ2-2,TGTGCCAGAGTGGCCTCGGGGTTCACCGGGGAGCTGTTTTTT,CARVASGFTGELFF
few,TRBV12-3/TRBV12-4,-,TRBJ2-5,TGTGCCAGCAGTTTCCGGTTAATCCAGTACTTC,CASSFRLIQYF
-,TRBV10-3,TRBD1,TRBJ1-5,TGTGCCACCAGGGGGGGGCAGATCCTGAATAGCAATCAGCCCCAGCATTTT,CATRGGQILNSNQPQHF
many,TRBV27,-,TRBJ2-3,TGTGCCAGCATGGGTAAAGGGTTCACCGCAGATACGCAGTATTTT,CASMGKGFTADTQYF
many,TRBV20-1,-,TRBJ1-1,TGCAGTGCTAGAGCGAACCGGGACCACCATGGAACTGAAGCTTTCTTT,CSARANRDHHGTEAFF
few,TRBV20-1,-,TRBJ1-1,TGCAGTGCTGAGGGGGACAACCTGAACACTGAAGCTTTCTTT,CSAEGDNLNTEAFF
-,TRBV28,TRBD2,TRBJ2-3,TGTGCCAGCAGTTCGGCTAGCGGGGGGCGAAGCACAGATACGCAGTATTTT,CASSSASGGRSTDTQYF
-,TRBV3-1,-,TRBJ1-3,TGTGCCAGCAGCCTCCTAGACAGCGCAGTCTCTGGAAACACCATATATTTT,CASSLLDSAVSGNTIYF
many,TRBV27,TRBD1,TRBJ1-1,TGTGCCAGCAGTCTAAATGGACAGGGTAACACTGAAGCTTTCTTT,CASSLNGQGNTEAFF
many,TRBV29-1,TRBD1,TRBJ1-2,TGCAGCGTTAGGGACAGGGCTGGCTATGGCTACACCTTC,CSVRDRAGYGYTF
-,TRBV19,TRBD1,TRBJ2-1,TGTGCCAGTAGTCCGACCGGGACAGGGCACTACAATGAGCAGTTCTTC,CASSPTGTGHYNEQFF
few,TRBV12-3/TRBV12-4,-,TRBJ1-4,TGTGCCAGCAGGGCGGGACAATATAATGAAAAACTGTTTTTT,CASRAGQYNEKLFF
-,TRBV20-1,-,TRBJ1-1,TGCAGTGCTAGCGCCGCGGAGCGGGCGAACACTGAAGCTTTCTTT,CSASAAERANTEAFF
many,TRBV7-2,-,TRBJ1-1,TGTGCCAGCAGCTTATCCGGCCGGGGTACAGGGCATACTGAAGCTTTCTTT,CASSLSGRGTGHTEAFF
-,TRBV2,TRBD1,TRBJ1-2,TGTGCCAGCATGACAGTGGGCAGGGGGCTGGCCTATGGCTACACCTTC,CASMTVGRGLAYGYTF
few,TRBV6-1,TRBD1,TRBJ2-1,TGTGCCAGCACCCAAACAGGGGGACACAATGAGCAGTTCTTC,CASTQTGGHNEQFF
few,TRBV5-1,-,TRBJ1-1,TGCGCCAGCAGCTTGGACACGAACACTGAAGCTTTCTTT,CASSLDTNTEAFF
-,TRBV12-3/TRBV12-4,TRBD1,TRBJ2-7,TGTGCCAGCAGCCGCGGACAGGGGGCGACCGAGCAGTACTTC,CASSRGQGATEQYF
few,TRBV7-2,TRBD1,TRBJ1-2,TGTGCCAGCAGCTTAGATGCCGGACAGGGGGCGCGAGGCTACACCTTC,CASSLDAGQGARGYTF
-,TRBV4-3,TRBD1,TRBJ1-4,TGCGCCAGCAGCGTGGGACAGGGAATCGAAAACCTGTTTTTT,CASSVGQGIENLFF
-,TRBV4-2,-,TRBJ1-1,TGTGCCAGCAGCCAACCTACAGGGAACACTGAAGCTTTCTTT,CASSQPTGNTEAFF
many,TRBV20-1,-,TRBJ2-7,TGCAGTGCTAGAGATCGTCCTAGTTCCGACGAGCAGTACTTC,CSARDRPSSDEQYF
many,TRBV3-1,-,TRBJ1-2,TGTGCCAGCAGCCCCCCCAAAGCTAACTATGGCTACACCTTC,CASSPPKANYGYTF
-,TRBV7-9,-,TRBJ2-2,TGTGCCAGCAGCTTGGGGCTGGGGACGAACACCGGGGAGCTGTTTTTT,CASSLGLGTNTGELFF
-,TRBV20-1,-,TRBJ1-2,TGCAGTGCTAGAGATTCGGGGGGCTATGGCTACACCTTC,CSARDSGGYGYTF
few,TRBV3-1,-,TRBJ1-3,TGTGCCAGCAGCCACGATCCGGGGACAACTTACTCTGGAAACACCATATATTTT,CASSHDPGTTYSGNTIYF
-,TRBV10-3,-,TRBJ1-5,TGTGCCATCAGTGTCTCGGGGAGCAATCAGCCCCAGCATTTT,CAISVSGSNQPQHF
few,TRBV6-2/TRBV6-3,-,TRBJ1-2,TGTGCCAGCAGTGCACAGGGTCGTAACTATGGCTACACCTTC,CASSAQGRNYGYTF
-,TRBV6-2/TRBV6-3,-,TRBJ2-6,TGTGCCAGCACCGACAGTGATAAGGCTGGGGCCAACGTCCTGACTTTC,CASTDSDKAGANVLTF
many,TRBV12-3/TRBV12-4,TRBD2,TRBJ2-1,TGTGCCAGCAGTTCTAGCGGGAGCTCCTACAATGAGCAGTTCTTC,CASSSSGSSYNEQFF
many,TRBV6-2/TRBV6-3,TRBD2,TRBJ2-1,TGTGCCAGCACCCCAGTAGCGGGAGTTTCTGAGCAGTTCTTC,CASTPVAGVSEQFF
-,TRBV3-1,-,TRBJ2-3,TGTGCCAGCAGCCAAGAATACAGGGGCACAGATACGCAGTATTTT,CASSQEYRGTDTQYF
-,TRBV7-2,TRBD1,TRBJ1-2,TGTGCCAGCAGCTCCATGGACAGGGGGCAGGGCTACACCTTC,CASSSMDRGQGYTF
few,TRBV19,-,TRBJ1-1,TGTGCCAGTAGTATTAGAATGAGACAAAAGAACACTGAAGCTTTCTTT,CASSIRMRQKNTEAFF
-,TRBV5-5,-,TRBJ1-5,TGTGCCAGCAGTCCCACAGGGTTCAGCAATCAGCCCCAGCATTTT,CASSPTGFSNQPQHF
many,TRBV5-1,-,TRBJ1-1,TGCGCCAGCAGCGCCCGGGCCAACACTGAAGCTTTCTTT,CASSARANTEAFF
many,TRBV20-1,TRBD1,TRBJ1-1,TGCAGTGCTAGACGGACAGGGGAAGCTTTCTTT,CSARRTGEAFF
many,TRBV5-1,TRBD1,TRBJ1-5,TGCGCCAGCAGCTTCCAACCCGGGGACAGATTCAATCAGCCCCAGCATTTT,CASSFQPGDRFNQPQHF
few,TRBV11-3,-,TRBJ2-2,TGTGCCAGCAGCTACCCTCCCACCGGGGAGCTGTTTTTT,CASSYPPTGELFF
-,TRBV19,TRBD1,TRBJ1-5,TGTGCCAGTAGTCCCAAGGACAGGGTTCAGCCCCAGCATTTT,CASSPKDRVQPQHF
few,TRBV6-5,TRBD2,TRBJ2-1,TGTGCCAGCAGTTACTCTGGCGGGAGCTCCTACAATGAGCAGTTCTTC,CASSYSGGSSYNEQFF
-,TRBV12-3/TRBV12-4,-,TRBJ1-2,TGTGCCAGCAGTTTAGTTCCTGGGGTGGGTAACTATGGCTACACCTTC,CASSLVPGVGNYGYTF
-,TRBV7-9,-,TRBJ1-3,TGTGCCAGCAGCCTGACGGGGGGGTTCTCTGGAAACACCATATATTTT,CASSLTGGFSGNTIYF